This T cell receptor beta chain was identified during a study of blood T cell repertoires in COVID-19. Study-level background: Sites across the United States, Italy and Spain contributed samples from acute and convalescent COVID-19. The analysed material was cDNA or gDNA that came from T cells, B-cell-depleted T cells, or PBMCs.

Trimming removed 3 bases from V and 6 bases from J; junction bases left unmatched: 13. CDR3 length: 17 amino acids. Germline loops: CDR1 MDHEN, CDR2 SYDVKM. Authors' data handling: The assay estimated nucleated cells by amplifying reference gene primers. Data came from immunoSEQ multiplex PCR; TCRdb stores just in-frame clones and leaves some out. V and J calls and clone size follow that table, whereas D and trimming were derived from the DNA. This sample has under 65,000 clones, with 75% to 95% found just once. The sequenced sample consisted of peripheral blood. The gene calls are TRBV28 and TRBJ1-4; 7 bases match TRBD1. This clonotype was obtained from a human donor in a cohort sampled during active COVID-19. CDR3 amino acids: CASSFFLPGTEHEKLFF. The DNA for the CDR3 is TGTGCCAGCAGTTTTTTTCTTCCCGGGACAGAGCATGAAAAACTGTTTTTT.